This TCR beta chain was obtained from a study of blood T cell repertoires in COVID-19 (TCRdb year 2020). With respect to the entire study: The collaborator samples originated in the United States, Italy and Spain and spanned the acute and convalescent phases of COVID-19. The prospective study material was composed of cDNA or gDNA derived from T cells, B-cell-depleted T cells, or PBMCs. Subjects who had been exposed to COVID-19, were actively infected with it, or had recovered from it provided the deeply sampled blood TCRbeta repertoires that made up the dataset. A freely available public database, intended as a resource for researchers studying the immune response to SARS-CoV-2, is where the repertoires were released. The samples were drawn from two sources: the first 160 participants of the ongoing ImmuneRACE study, and over 1,000 subjects contributed by 6 global collaborators. A de-identified subject ID, COVID-19 status, age in years and sex were almost always included in the sample metadata. Where available, HLA class I and class II types were taken from metadata supplied by the sample provider and were not determined by assay-based typing.

Each collaborating institution followed its own protocols to collect whole blood in K2EDTA tubes. Collaborator samples were shipped for TCRbeta analysis as frozen whole blood, isolated PBMCs, or DNA extracted from either sample type. Here is what the overall study found, with its caveats: The quantity of clinical and demographic metadata differed by source and by participant and was supplied without curation.

From cysteine to phenylalanine, the CDR3 is 16 amino acids long. Kept here is only the CDR3 DNA, which spans 48 bases and is read in frame from base 1. V lost 5 bases and J lost 6 bases; the stretch between them is 23 bases long. From a lookup of the germline V gene (reference sequence), CDR1 and CDR2 are MNHEY and SMNVEV. This clone was detected only once. The antigen it binds to is not known. It has no much larger one-base neighbor in the sample; base qualities were not kept. TCRbeta CDR3 regions were amplified from genomic DNA by means of the immunoSEQ Assay, a bias-controlled multiplex PCR. The original methods were these. The number of nucleated cells in each sample was estimated by amplification of reference gene primers within the assay. To quantify the absolute abundance of each unique TCRbeta CDR3 rearrangement, sequence reads were collapsed and filtered. Productive Simpson clonality was computed per sample as the square root of Simpson's diversity index over productive rearrangements. TCRdb holds this immuneACCESS table with in-frame rearrangements only. Some clones are missing; in checked studies, unresolved V genes explain under half, and the rest has no known cause. V and J calls plus clone size are reproduced from that table; the DNA served to infer D and trimming. For this sample there are some 150,000 clones; around four fifths appear just once. The ten top clones hold roughly 2.9% of the sample.

This receptor was identified in a woman aged 40 to 49 with active or convalescent COVID-19. Sequences were obtained from peripheral blood. Recombination connected TRBV27 to TRBJ2-7; TRBD2 could be the D gene, as 5 bases match. The CDR3 region has the sequence CASSKWFGLIPSEQYF. The bases are TGTGCCAGCAGTAAATGGTTCGGACTGATTCCCTCCGAGCAGTACTTC.